This is a list of T cell receptor beta chains from one sample in a study of cytomegalovirus exposure and HLA in healthy donors. Clones were sequenced by immunoSEQ multiplex PCR, and TCRdb holds only the in-frame ones, with some missing. The data contain about 150,000 clones, about 85% of them singletons. Input material: PBMCs. The source is a boy under 10 years old in good health and CMV-seronegative. The CDR3 runs from the conserved cysteine through the conserved F or W. D genes are given only for firm matches. A row's size may be missing; if present it is once, few, many or a size class.

V gene	J gene	clone size	D gene	CDR3 protein	CDR3 DNA
TRBV6-5	TRBJ1-2	NA	NA	CASTLGGGRGYTF	TGTGCCAGCACCTTAGGGGGAGGGCGTGGCTACACCTTC
TRBV5-1	TRBJ1-2	NA	NA	CASSPTGMNGYTF	TGCGCCAGCAGCCCCACAGGGATGAATGGCTACACCTTC
TRBV5-4	TRBJ1-3	NA	NA	CASSPRTGYSGNTIYF	TGTGCCAGCAGCCCGCGAACAGGGTATTCTGGAAACACCATATATTTT
TRBV4-1	TRBJ1-1	NA	TRBD1	CASSYFNPTGRNTEAFF	TGCGCCAGCAGCTATTTCAACCCGACAGGGAGGAACACTGAAGCTTTCTTT
TRBV6-5	TRBJ1-4	NA	TRBD1	CASRRDRVEEKLFF	TGTGCCAGCAGGCGGGACAGGGTTGAGGAAAAACTGTTTTTT
TRBV5-8	TRBJ1-2	few	NA	CASSLAGLNYGYTF	TGTGCCAGCAGCTTGGCAGGGCTTAACTATGGCTACACCTTC
TRBV11-2	TRBJ2-2	NA	TRBD2	CASSRGREGGELFF	TGTGCCAGCAGCCGGGGGCGGGAGGGCGGGGAGCTGTTTTTT
TRBV6-6	TRBJ1-2	few	TRBD1	CASSYSTGGLGGYTF	TGTGCCAGCAGTTACTCGACAGGGGGCCTCGGGGGCTACACCTTC
TRBV27	TRBJ1-5	NA	TRBD1	CASSPRQGRDQPQHF	TGTGCCAGCAGTCCCCGACAGGGGAGAGATCAGCCCCAGCATTTT
TRBV5-6	TRBJ1-6	NA	TRBD1	CASSLAGAGQGDSPLHF	TGTGCCAGCAGCTTGGCCGGGGCAGGACAGGGGGATTCACCCCTCCACTTT
TRBV6-1	TRBJ2-3	NA	NA	CASSVLGGGPADTQYF	TGTGCCAGCAGTGTTTTAGGGGGGGGGCCCGCAGATACGCAGTATTTT
TRBV27	TRBJ1-6	few	NA	CASSLDRDSYNSPLHF	TGTGCCAGCAGTTTGGACCGGGACTCCTATAATTCACCCCTCCACTTT
TRBV29-1	TRBJ1-1	NA	NA	CSVEDGSRAEAFF	TGCAGCGTTGAAGATGGGAGCCGGGCTGAAGCTTTCTTT
TRBV6-1	TRBJ2-1	NA	TRBD2	CASTQGTSGYNEQFF	TGTGCCAGCACCCAAGGGACTAGCGGATACAATGAGCAGTTCTTC
TRBV5-1	TRBJ2-1	NA	NA	CASSVRGMDNEQFF	TGCGCCAGCAGCGTAAGGGGTATGGACAATGAGCAGTTCTTC
TRBV28	TRBJ1-5	NA	NA	CASSFWQGRHQPQHF	TGTGCCAGCAGTTTTTGGCAGGGGAGACATCAGCCCCAGCATTTT
TRBV2	TRBJ1-4	NA	TRBD1	CASRQWTGGLNEKLFF	TGTGCCAGCAGGCAATGGACAGGGGGTCTCAATGAAAAACTGTTTTTT
TRBV18	TRBJ1-4	NA	NA	CASSPSSGEKLFF	TGTGCCAGCTCACCAAGTTCGGGTGAAAAACTGTTTTTT
TRBV2	TRBJ1-4	NA	TRBD1	CARKLLPGQGAGKLFF	TGTGCCAGGAAACTTCTACCGGGACAGGGTGCCGGAAAACTGTTTTTT
TRBV10-1	TRBJ1-4	NA	NA	CAIPKQGAVEKLFF	TGCGCCATCCCCAAACAGGGAGCCGTTGAAAAACTGTTTTTT
TRBV19	TRBJ1-1	NA	NA	CASSIEAIWNTEAFF	TGTGCCAGTAGTATCGAGGCGATATGGAACACTGAAGCTTTCTTT
TRBV19	TRBJ1-1	NA	TRBD1	CASTIRGQTYLNTEAFF	TGTGCCAGTACCATCCGGGGACAGACCTATTTGAACACTGAAGCTTTCTTT
TRBV2	TRBJ1-2	NA	NA	CASSRGMSDYGYTF	TGTGCCAGCAGTAGGGGGATGTCGGACTATGGCTACACCTTC
TRBV30	TRBJ1-1	NA	NA	CAWLGENTEAFF	TGTGCCTGGCTCGGGGAGAACACTGAAGCTTTCTTT
TRBV2	TRBJ2-7	NA	TRBD2	CASRGLAGRFSASYEQYF	TGTGCCAGCAGAGGCCTAGCGGGAAGATTCTCCGCCTCCTACGAGCAGTACTTC
TRBV2	TRBJ2-1	NA	TRBD2	CASTGGLAGVHEQFF	TGTGCCAGCACCGGGGGACTAGCGGGAGTCCATGAGCAGTTCTTC
TRBV6-6	TRBJ2-7	NA	NA	CATRGTYEQYF	TGTGCCACCCGAGGGACCTACGAGCAGTACTTC
TRBV29-1	TRBJ2-1	NA	TRBD1	CSVEDRGQGFRNEQFF	TGCAGCGTTGAAGATCGGGGACAGGGTTTCCGTAATGAGCAGTTCTTC
TRBV28	TRBJ2-1	NA	NA	CASSSITGSVGNEQFF	TGTGCCAGCAGTTCTATCACAGGGTCGGTTGGCAATGAGCAGTTCTTC
TRBV5-1	TRBJ2-5	NA	TRBD2	CASSLQRGPQETQYF	TGCGCCAGCAGCTTACAGCGGGGGCCACAAGAGACCCAGTACTTC
TRBV29-1	TRBJ2-7	NA	NA	CSAEVASSRRSSYEQYF	TGCAGCGCTGAAGTGGCTAGCTCTAGACGGAGCTCCTACGAGCAGTACTTC
TRBV19	TRBJ1-1	NA	NA	CASSIAARSEAFF	TGTGCCAGTAGTATTGCCGCGAGGTCTGAAGCTTTCTTT
TRBV28	TRBJ2-6	NA	NA	CASSTKGPGANVLTF	TGTGCCAGCAGTACCAAGGGGCCAGGGGCCAACGTCCTGACTTTC
TRBV27	TRBJ1-1	NA	NA	CASSPRGGTMGTEAFF	TGTGCCAGCAGCCCTCGGGGAGGGACGATGGGCACTGAAGCTTTCTTT
TRBV7-2	TRBJ1-2	NA	NA	CASSLDGAGRANGYTF	TGTGCCAGCAGCTTAGATGGGGCAGGGAGGGCCAATGGCTACACCTTC
TRBV29-1	TRBJ2-1	NA	TRBD1	CSVGDSHNEQFF	TGCAGCGTGGGGGACAGTCACAATGAGCAGTTCTTC
TRBV5-1	TRBJ2-3	NA	TRBD2	CASSLASSGYQDTQYF	TGCGCCAGCAGCTTGGCCTCTAGCGGTTACCAAGATACGCAGTATTTT
TRBV11-2	TRBJ1-1	NA	NA	CASSLGGDTEAFF	TGTGCCAGCAGCTTGGGGGGAGACACTGAAGCTTTCTTT
TRBV5-5	TRBJ1-2	NA	TRBD1	CASSYTQGDVYGYTF	TGTGCCAGCAGTTACACACAGGGGGACGTCTATGGCTACACCTTC
TRBV14	TRBJ1-2	NA	TRBD1	CASSWLPRGRDGYTF	TGTGCCAGCAGCTGGTTACCCAGGGGGCGAGACGGCTACACCTTC
TRBV10-3	TRBJ2-7	NA	TRBD1	CAISESGTEYEQYF	TGTGCCATCAGTGAGTCGGGGACAGAATACGAGCAGTACTTC
TRBV18	TRBJ1-3	NA	TRBD1	CASTRDRVSGNTIYF	TGTGCCAGCACCCGGGACAGGGTCTCTGGAAACACCATATATTTT
TRBV5-8	TRBJ1-4	NA	TRBD1	CASSEEGQANEKLFF	TGTGCCAGCAGCGAAGAGGGACAGGCTAATGAAAAACTGTTTTTT
TRBV6-5	TRBJ1-2	NA	TRBD1	CASSYAKTGANYGYTF	TGTGCCAGCAGTTACGCCAAGACAGGGGCTAACTATGGCTACACCTTC
TRBV5-4	TRBJ2-7	NA	TRBD1	CASSLEATGGRYEQYF	TGTGCCAGCAGCCTAGAGGCGACAGGGGGTCGCTACGAGCAGTACTTC
TRBV5-1	TRBJ1-1	once	NA	CASSARGKDTEAFF	TGCGCCAGCAGCGCCCGAGGAAAAGACACTGAAGCTTTCTTT
TRBV28	TRBJ2-1	few	TRBD2	CASAVLGLAGRYEQFF	TGTGCCAGTGCGGTTTTGGGACTAGCGGGGCGCTATGAGCAGTTCTTC